These T cell receptor beta chains were read from a single sample in a study of T cells in Graves' hyperthyroidism and ophthalmopathy. TCRdb used MiXCR to reprocess the multiplex PCR reads, holding one entry per CDR3 protein. Of about 400,000 distinct CDR3 sequences in the sample, more than 12% were seen once. The sequenced sample consisted of blood. The receptors come from a man aged 45-65 years with Graves' ophthalmopathy. The conserved cysteine and the conserved F or W are not part of the CDR3 here. A row's size may be missing; if present it is once, few, many or a size class.

J | size | V | CDR3
TRBJ2-2 | many | TRBV11-3 | ASSLVGVTNTGELF
TRBJ2-1 | many | TRBV20-1 | SAYRRRRSNEQF
TRBJ1-6 | few | TRBV27 | ASSILENSPLH
TRBJ2-7 | many | TRBV20-1 | SAPPGQGTGEQY
TRBJ2-7 | - | TRBV6-1 | ASRWTGDQPHYEQY
TRBJ2-5 | - | TRBV6-5 | ASSYPRGETQY
TRBJ2-7 | few | TRBV28 | VTQVAFLGTRAYEQY
TRBJ2-2 | few | TRBV28 | ASRLSGGNTGELF
TRBJ2-3 | - | TRBV4-1 | ASSQGRDRGTDTQY
TRBJ2-7 | - | TRBV20-1 | SARNRSPYEQY
TRBJ2-5 | many | TRBV3-1 | ASSRERETQY
TRBJ1-2 | many | TRBV4-1 | ASSQPQDYGYT
TRBJ1-1 | many | TRBV28 | ASSPPDRGPEAF
TRBJ1-5 | - | TRBV2 | ASSGPSGAQPQH
TRBJ1-2 | many | TRBV12-3/TRBV12-4 | ASSSTGVLGYT
TRBJ2-7 | few | TRBV4-1 | ASSQVLAGALREQY
TRBJ2-3 | - | TRBV4-1 | ASAGTGTSDTQY
TRBJ2-7 | many | TRBV11-2 | ASSLALAGGRQYEQY
TRBJ2-3 | - | TRBV7-9 | ASSSTSGSIVDTQY
TRBJ2-7 | once | TRBV7-2 | ASSKGEKVREQY
TRBJ2-7 | few | TRBV5-4 | ASSLPSADEQY
TRBJ1-1 | few | TRBV6-1 | ASSTPTEAF
TRBJ2-1 | many | TRBV19 | ASSIIRASGPHSREQF
TRBJ2-2 | many | TRBV6-1 | ASSRVGTNTGELF
TRBJ2-7 | few | TRBV2 | ASRNRAAPLYEQY
TRBJ2-3 | many | TRBV5-1 | ASSLGQGVTDTQY
TRBJ2-7 | many | TRBV7-9 | ASSSRTRSSYEQY
TRBJ2-7 | - | TRBV24-1 | ATSDFSAFNSYEQY
TRBJ2-5 | few | TRBV20-1 | SASGRSVSETQY
TRBJ2-5 | many | TRBV3-1 | ASSQKWERVQETQY
TRBJ2-1 | few | TRBV19 | ASCMDRGPGDEQF
TRBJ2-2 | few | TRBV20-1 | SARTGTANTGELF
TRBJ1-5 | few | TRBV15 | ATSTSAKGPNQPQH
TRBJ2-1 | - | TRBV9 | ASSVKPPGTGGQSEQF
TRBJ2-3 | few | TRBV7-7 | ASSPSVAESTDTQY
TRBJ2-3 | many | TRBV10-3 | AIRDTGSTDTQY
TRBJ1-1 | many | TRBV5-5 | ASSYQSTVNTEAF
TRBJ1-1 | - | TRBV20-1 | IRGEPNTEAF
TRBJ2-7 | - | TRBV29-1 | SVLGGYGQGLRQY
TRBJ2-7 | many | TRBV29-1 | SVPGSGSFYEQY
TRBJ2-1 | many | TRBV7-9 | ASSNRDRGSNEQF
TRBJ2-6 | many | TRBV28 | ASSPQLRGGRRANVLT
TRBJ2-5 | - | TRBV24-1 | ATSDRGQVGETQY
TRBJ2-1 | many | TRBV20-1 | SVFWSSYNEQF
TRBJ2-3 | few | TRBV7-9 | ASSPGDRGRATDTQY
TRBJ2-1 | few | TRBV4-2 | ASSQAVAGNEQF
TRBJ2-1 | - | TRBV27 | ASSGSERRDDSSYNEQF